The clone carrying this T cell receptor beta chain has just a few counts. The antigen is undetermined. This entry belongs to a study of identical twins. V shed 2 bases and J 2 bases; nucleotides not matched to a gene: 4. In germline, CDR1 is GTSNPN, CDR2 SVGIG (reference sequence). This CDR3 contains 14 residues. A universal primer site arose from template switching, and cDNA bore unique molecular identifiers. TCRdb recomputed calls from the 5' RACE reads with MiXCR, one row per CDR3 protein. The table includes roughly 570,000 distinct CDR3 sequences, around a tenth detected once. Points from the study as a whole: Low generation probability was overrepresented in out-of-frame alpha sequences shared by twins. Models, which agreed with sharing between unrelated individuals, nonetheless underestimated the out-of-frame TCR alpha sharing seen in monozygotic twins.

These same records also appear under a second study, on yellow fever vaccine responses in identical twins.

The TCR comes from a woman between 18 and 30 years old in good health. The V call is TRBV30, the J call TRBJ2-3; 7 bases align to TRBD2. Sequencing was performed on PBMCs. This CDR3 is CAWSSAGITDTQYF. The CDR3 nucleotides read TGTGCCTGGAGTTCAGCGGGAATCACAGATACGCAGTATTTT.